This T cell receptor beta chain came from a study of beta chain features in type 1 diabetes. On the study more broadly: The study examined 107,917,701 sorted cells across all samples.

The CDR3 runs to 14 residues. V lost 0 bases to trimming and J lost 7 bases, with 10 bases between them. The germline V gene encodes CDR1 SGHRS and CDR2 YFSETQ. Reverse transcribing all isolated RNA meant expressed TCRB transcripts were sequenced. The table came from immunoSEQ multiplex PCR; TCRdb's copy has only in-frame clones and leaves some out. This sample yields over 700,000 clones, of which 17% are seen a single time; 0.02% to 0.025% belongs to the top ten. There was one heparinised blood draw per donor, averaging about 116 mL. CD45RO/CCR7/CD25/CD127/CD95/CD27 separated CD4+ naive, central memory, regulatory and stem cell-like memory cells by sorting. Purity exceeded 98% in all sorted populations.

The source of this sequence is a woman aged 18-29 years in good health. The chain combines TRBV5-1 with TRBJ1-4, with TRBD1 as a possible D gene (6 bases). The sequencing input was naive CD4+ T cells from blood. CDR3 coding DNA: TGCGCCAGCAGCTTGGACCAGGGGCGTGAAAAACTGTTTTTT. Protein sequence: CASSLDQGREKLFF.